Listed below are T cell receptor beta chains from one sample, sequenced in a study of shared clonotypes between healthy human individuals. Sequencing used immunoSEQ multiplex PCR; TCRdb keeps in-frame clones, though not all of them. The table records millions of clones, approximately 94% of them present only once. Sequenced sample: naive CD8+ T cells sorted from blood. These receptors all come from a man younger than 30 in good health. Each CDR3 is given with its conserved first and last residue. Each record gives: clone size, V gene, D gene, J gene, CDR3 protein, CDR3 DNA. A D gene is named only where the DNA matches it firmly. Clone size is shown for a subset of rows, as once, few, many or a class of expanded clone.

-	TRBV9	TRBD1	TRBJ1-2	CASSQGQGLYGYTF	TGTGCCAGCAGCCAGGGACAGGGACTCTATGGCTACACCTTC
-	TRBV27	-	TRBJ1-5	CASSPLPQGAQPQHF	TGTGCCAGCAGTCCCCTCCCCCAGGGTGCTCAGCCCCAGCATTTT
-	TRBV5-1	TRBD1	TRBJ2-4	CASSPGQGIKNIQYF	TGCGCCAGCAGCCCTGGACAGGGGATCAAAAACATTCAGTACTTC
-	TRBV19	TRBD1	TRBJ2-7	CASSIRTGGEDEQYF	TGTGCCAGTAGTATCAGGACAGGGGGCGAGGACGAGCAGTACTTC
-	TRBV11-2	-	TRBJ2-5	CASSLDLGMEETQYF	TGTGCCAGCAGCTTAGATCTAGGGATGGAAGAGACCCAGTACTTC
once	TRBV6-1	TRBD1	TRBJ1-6	CASSATGTGSLPLHF	TGTGCCAGCAGTGCAACCGGGACAGGGAGTTTACCCCTCCACTTT
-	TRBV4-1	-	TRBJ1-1	CASSRPERGLAFF	TGCGCCAGCAGCCGCCCCGAAAGGGGGTTGGCTTTCTTT
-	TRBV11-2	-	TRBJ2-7	CASSLAQGHYEQYF	TGTGCCAGCAGCTTAGCTCAGGGCCACTACGAGCAGTACTTC
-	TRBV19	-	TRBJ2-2	CASSIAGVATGELFF	TGTGCCAGTAGTATAGCTGGGGTCGCCACCGGGGAGCTGTTTTTT
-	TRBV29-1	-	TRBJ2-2	CSVEIMTGELFF	TGCAGCGTTGAAATAATGACAGGGGAGCTGTTTTTT
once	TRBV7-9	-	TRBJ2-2	CASSHKRQGPTGELFF	TGTGCCAGCAGCCATAAGAGGCAGGGTCCCACCGGGGAGCTGTTTTTT
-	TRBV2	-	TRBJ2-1	CASSEFKLNEQFF	TGTGCCAGCAGTGAATTTAAGCTCAATGAGCAGTTCTTC
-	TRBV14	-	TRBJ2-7	CASAKYPYEQYF	TGTGCCAGCGCCAAGTACCCGTACGAGCAGTACTTC
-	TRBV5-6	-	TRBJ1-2	CASSPDGGANYGYTF	TGTGCCAGCAGCCCTGACGGGGGCGCTAACTATGGCTACACCTTC
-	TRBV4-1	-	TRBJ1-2	CASSQAEGTNYGYTF	TGCGCCAGCAGCCAAGCTGAGGGTACTAACTATGGCTACACCTTC
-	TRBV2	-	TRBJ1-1	CASSEAKGGEDTEAFF	TGTGCCAGCAGTGAAGCGAAAGGGGGAGAGGACACTGAAGCTTTCTTT
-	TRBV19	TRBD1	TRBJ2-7	CASSVPTGGLHEQYF	TGTGCCAGTAGCGTACCGACAGGGGGTCTCCACGAGCAGTACTTC
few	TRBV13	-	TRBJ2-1	CASSPVMPHNEQFF	TGTGCCAGCAGCCCAGTAATGCCCCACAATGAGCAGTTCTTC
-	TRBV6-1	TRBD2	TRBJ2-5	CASSPLAGKETQYF	TGTGCCAGCAGTCCCCTAGCGGGGAAAGAGACCCAGTACTTC
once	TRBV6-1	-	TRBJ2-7	CASSGDFGGEQYF	TGTGCCAGCAGTGGGGACTTTGGAGGCGAGCAGTACTTC
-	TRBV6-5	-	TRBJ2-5	CASSHAGTSETQYF	TGTGCCAGCAGTCACGCCGGGACATCTGAGACCCAGTACTTC
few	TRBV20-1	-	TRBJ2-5	CSAREETQYF	TGCAGTGCTAGAGAAGAGACCCAGTACTTC
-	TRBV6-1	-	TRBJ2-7	CASSQGGYPSYEQYF	TGTGCCAGCAGTCAGGGTGGGTACCCCTCCTACGAGCAGTACTTC
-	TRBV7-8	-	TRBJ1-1	CASSRRDGTLNTEAFF	TGTGCCAGCAGCCGTCGGGACGGAACTTTGAACACTGAAGCTTTCTTT
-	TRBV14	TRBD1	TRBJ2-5	CASSPLTGGTETQYF	TGTGCCAGCAGCCCTCTGACAGGGGGCACTGAGACCCAGTACTTC
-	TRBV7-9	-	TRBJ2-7	CASSLGTRAEQYF	TGTGCCAGCAGCTTAGGGACTCGAGCTGAGCAGTACTTC
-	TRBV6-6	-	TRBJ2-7	CASSYSNVYEQYF	TGTGCCAGCAGTTACTCGAATGTATACGAGCAGTACTTC
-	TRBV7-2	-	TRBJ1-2	CASSFFGGPNAGYTF	TGTGCCAGCAGCTTCTTCGGGGGCCCTAACGCTGGCTACACCTTC
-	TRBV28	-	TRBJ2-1	CASRPNSYNEQFF	TGTGCCAGCCGGCCCAACTCCTACAATGAGCAGTTCTTC
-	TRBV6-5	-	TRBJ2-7	CASSASYEQYF	TGTGCCAGCAGTGCGTCCTACGAGCAGTACTTC
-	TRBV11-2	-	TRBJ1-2	CAGLPFNYGYTF	TGTGCCGGCCTTCCTTTTAACTATGGCTACACCTTC
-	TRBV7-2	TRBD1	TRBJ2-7	CASSFGTGTYEQYF	TGTGCCAGCAGCTTCGGGACAGGGACCTACGAGCAGTACTTC
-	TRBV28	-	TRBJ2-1	CASSLLQFGGNNEQFF	TGTGCCAGCAGTCTCCTCCAATTTGGTGGGAACAATGAGCAGTTCTTC
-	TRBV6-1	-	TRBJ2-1	CASSETPRNEQFF	TGTGCCAGCAGTGAAACCCCACGGAATGAGCAGTTCTTC
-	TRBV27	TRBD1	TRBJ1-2	CASSLTGEYGYTF	TGTGCCAGCAGTTTAACAGGGGAGTATGGCTACACCTTC
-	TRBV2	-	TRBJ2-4	CASSEARGHEEGRKNIQYF	TGTGCCAGCAGTGAAGCGCGGGGGCATGAAGAAGGTCGCAAAAACATTCAGTACTTC
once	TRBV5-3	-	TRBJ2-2	CARSLLGLNTGELFF	TGTGCCAGAAGCTTGTTGGGCCTAAACACCGGGGAGCTGTTTTTT
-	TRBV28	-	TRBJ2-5	CAGSSPYVTVQETQYF	TGTGCCGGCAGTTCCCCTTATGTGACAGTTCAAGAGACCCAGTACTTC
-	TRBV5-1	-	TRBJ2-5	CASSYSITSGETQYF	TGCGCCAGCAGTTATAGCATCACCTCAGGGGAGACCCAGTACTTC
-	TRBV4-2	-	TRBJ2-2	CASSQEPPDSEHTGELFF	TGTGCCAGCAGCCAAGAGCCCCCAGATAGCGAACACACCGGGGAGCTGTTTTTT
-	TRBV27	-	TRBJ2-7	CASRGGSYEQYF	TGTGCCAGCAGGGGAGGTTCCTACGAGCAGTACTTC
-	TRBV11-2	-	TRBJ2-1	CASSSDPALAQDYNEQFF	TGTGCCAGCAGCTCGGACCCAGCCCTAGCTCAAGACTACAATGAGCAGTTCTTC
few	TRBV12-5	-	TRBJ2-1	CASGLVRAGDGGEQFF	TGTGCTAGTGGTTTGGTACGGGCAGGGGACGGGGGTGAGCAGTTCTTC
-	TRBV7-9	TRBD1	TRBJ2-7	CASSIPGQSSYEQYF	TGTGCCAGCAGCATTCCGGGACAGAGCTCCTACGAGCAGTACTTC
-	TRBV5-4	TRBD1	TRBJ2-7	CASSTQGAYEQYF	TGTGCCAGCAGCACGCAGGGGGCCTACGAGCAGTACTTC
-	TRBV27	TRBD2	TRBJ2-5	CASSLGGLAEETQYF	TGTGCCAGCAGTTTAGGGGGACTAGCGGAGGAGACCCAGTACTTC
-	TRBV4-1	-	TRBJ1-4	CASSQGSYEKLFF	TGCGCCAGCAGCCAAGGTAGTTATGAAAAACTGTTTTTT
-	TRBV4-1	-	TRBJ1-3	CASSWVPPGAAGNTIYF	TGCGCCAGCAGCTGGGTCCCCCCTGGGGCGGCTGGAAACACCATATATTTT